This TCR beta chain was documented in a study of blood T cell repertoires in COVID-19 (dated by TCRdb to about 2020). Regarding the study in general: Samples from collaborators originated in the United States, Italy and Spain and spanned both the acute and convalescent phases of COVID-19. A de-identified subject ID, COVID-19 status, age in years and sex were almost always included in the sample metadata. The prospective study material was composed of cDNA or gDNA derived from T cells, B-cell-depleted T cells, or PBMCs. Samples were obtained from the ongoing ImmuneRACE study (first 160 participants) and from over a thousand subjects provided by 6 global collaborators. The repertoires were released in a freely available public database intended as a resource for research on the immune response to SARS-CoV-2. The dataset comprised deeply sampled blood TCRbeta repertoires from subjects exposed to, actively infected with, or recovered from COVID-19. HLA class I and class II types, where available, came from metadata supplied by the sample provider rather than from assay-based typing. Results and caveats for the whole study, not just this receptor: The quantity of clinical and demographic metadata differed by source and by participant and was supplied without curation.

Whole blood was collected in K2EDTA tubes by collaborating institutions according to the institutions' own protocols. For TCRbeta analysis, collaborator samples were shipped as frozen whole blood, as isolated PBMCs, or as DNA extracted from either sample type. The immunoSEQ Assay, a bias-controlled multiplex PCR, was used to amplify TCRbeta CDR3 regions from genomic DNA. As for how the authors treated the data: Nucleated cell counts per sample were estimated from amplification of reference gene primers within the assay. Sequence reads were collapsed and filtered to measure the absolute abundance of every unique TCRbeta CDR3 rearrangement. For each sample, productive Simpson clonality was calculated as the square root of Simpson's diversity index across productive rearrangements. TCRdb's version of the immuneACCESS table is confined to in-frame rearrangements and falls short of the full clone set. An unresolved V gene accounts for under half of the shortfall where checked; the remainder is of unknown origin. V and J calls and clone size are copied from that table; D and trimming were computed from the DNA. The sample profile shows 51,000 or so clones; about 83% of them were found once. The ten top clones hold around 7.2% of the sample.

Concerning this clone: No cognate antigen has been identified for it. Base-call qualities are not available, and no considerably larger clone is one nucleotide away.

The junction shows trimming of 4 bases on V and 1 base on J, and the gene matches do not reach 2 bases of it. Including cysteine and phenylalanine, the CDR3 has 15 amino acids. Here the CDR3 DNA is all that survives: 45 bases in frame from base 1. Sequences MDHEN (CDR1) and SYDVKM (CDR2) are obtained from the germline V gene. The source material was peripheral blood. Recombination connected TRBV28 to TRBJ2-2, and 8 junctional nucleotides match TRBD1. This receptor was obtained from a man between 70 and 80 years old with active COVID-19. CDR3 sequence: CASSSGQGNTGELFF. The bases are TGTGCCAGCAGTTCAGGACAGGGGAACACCGGGGAGCTGTTTTTT.